This T cell receptor beta chain was identified in a study of cytomegalovirus exposure and HLA in healthy donors. Study results and limitations: Generally TCR sequences proved uncommon, though certain public TCRs appeared in numerous donors. Exclusion applied to some V segments, including TRBV6-2 and TRBV6-3, as they were indistinguishable. The study recorded over 150 TCR beta chains that were cytomegalovirus-associated. The records held CMV serostatus as the only immune exposure information.

About this clone itself: What it binds is not known.

PCR amplification relied on 60 Vbeta primers (plus 13 Jbeta primers). The assay was immunoSEQ multiplex PCR, and TCRdb's table has in-frame clones only and misses some. Among some 170,000 clones listed, roughly 80% were seen once. This CDR3 has 15 amino acids. Between the trimmed V and J ends, which lost 2 bases and 4 bases, there was a span of 14 bases. Germline CDR1 and CDR2: MNHNS and SASEGT. The TCR originated in a man in his forties or fifties in good health and CMV-seropositive. The chain joins TRBV6-1 to TRBJ1-1, with a tentative D call TRBD1 (6 bases). Sequenced sample: PBMCs. The CDR3 reads CASSELVGQITEAFF. In DNA, the CDR3 is TGTGCCAGCAGTGAATTAGTCGGACAGATCACTGAAGCTTTCTTT.